Presented here are 14 T cell receptor beta chains from one specimen sequenced in a study of blood T cell repertoires in COVID-19. Here immunoSEQ multiplex PCR was the method, and the copy in TCRdb shows in-frame clones only, minus some. Of around 360,000 clones listed, about 90% are singletons. Sequenced sample: PBMCs or T cells enriched from blood (not recorded which). The receptor set was obtained from a man between 35 and 55 years old in a cohort exposed to, infected with or recovered from COVID-19 (not recorded which).

The chain links TRBV5-1 to TRBJ2-3, with a weak D call TRBD2 (6 bases). Trimming left V 0 bases short and J 2 bases short, with 7 bases between. The germline V gene has CDR1 SGHRS and CDR2 YFSETQ. This CDR3 has 14 residues. The CDR3 sequence is CASSLELATDTQYF. DNA of the CDR3: TGCGCCAGCAGCTTGGAACTAGCCACAGATACGCAGTATTTT.

This rearrangement joins TRBV28 to TRBJ1-5, with D perhaps matching TRBD1 (6 bases). Germline CDR1 MDHEN, CDR2 SYDVKM. The CDR3 is made up of 16 amino acids. V was cut by 4 bases and J by 5 bases, with 18 bases left in between. CDR3 coding DNA: TGTGCCAGCAGTTCCACACAGGGAGTAGGTTATCAGCCCCAGCATTTT. Its protein is CASSSTQGVGYQPQHF.

The chain is built from TRBV18 and TRBJ2-5; 8 bases align to TRBD1. With 1 base clipped from V and 2 bases from J, the junction kept 3 bases outside the gene matches. CDR1 and CDR2 (germline): KGHSH, LQKENI. The CDR3 is made up of 15 amino acids. CDR3 DNA: TGTGCCAGCTCACCACTGGACAGGGTACAAGAGACCCAGTACTTC. Translating gives CASSPLDRVQETQYF.

This chain connects TRBV2 to TRBJ1-1; 11 positions match TRBD1. Germline CDR1 and CDR2: SNHLY and FYNNEI. The CDR3 is 13 residues long. Trimming cost V 6 bases and J 5 bases; bases outside gene matches: 2. In nucleotides, the CDR3 is TGTGCCAGCAGCGGGACAGGGGGGACTGAAGCTTTCTTT. Protein product: CASSGTGGTEAFF.

The rearrangement uses TRBV29-1 and TRBJ2-7; 7 bases line up with TRBD1. The CDR3 runs 14 residues. CDR1 is SQVTM and CDR2 is ANQGSEA in the germline V gene. The ends lost 4 bases at V and 0 bases at J; junction bases unmatched: 6. This chain's CDR3 is CSVAPGQPSYEQYF. CDR3 coding DNA: TGCAGCGTTGCTCCGGGACAGCCCTCCTACGAGCAGTACTTC.

The chain has TRBV6-4 and TRBJ2-3; the D is unclear. This CDR3 spans 15 amino acids. The V gene lost 5 bases and the J gene lost 0 bases, with 12 bases spanning the gap. Germline V gene sequence: CDR1 MRHNA, CDR2 SNTAGT. CDR3 coding DNA: TGTGCCAGCAGTCTACGCCAAGCTAGCACAGATACGCAGTATTTT. This codes for CASSLRQASTDTQYF.

The V call is TRBV29-1, the J call TRBJ2-4; 8 bases fit TRBD2. Unmatched junction bases numbered 3, after V lost 5 bases and J lost 3 bases. CDR3 length: 13 residues. The V gene's germline CDR1 is SQVTM and CDR2 ANQGSEA. The CDR3 protein is CSVPGRGKNIQYF. The CDR3 DNA reads as TGCAGCGTTCCCGGGAGGGGCAAAAACATTCAGTACTTC.

This chain uses TRBV28 with TRBJ2-7; 13 nucleotides align to TRBD2. CDR3 length equals 15 residues. V trimming: 6 bases; J trimming: 8 bases; junction bases outside the gene matches: 10. CDR1 is MDHEN, CDR2 SYDVKM, per germline. The CDR3 loop is CASSRGTSGAGQQYF. CDR3 DNA: TGTGCCAGCAGCCGTGGGACTAGCGGGGCGGGCCAGCAGTACTTC.

For this clone: This specimen includes other DNA sequences encoding the same CDR3. The chain employs TRBV13 and TRBJ2-2, with D perhaps matching TRBD1 (6 bases). The CDR3 is made up of 15 amino acids. The V gene's germline CDR1 is PRHDT and CDR2 FYEKMQ (reference sequence). Trimming took 0 bases from V and 2 from J, leaving 7 bases between them. CDR3 region: CASSLGGTNTGELFF. CDR3 nucleotide sequence: TGTGCCAGCAGCTTAGGAGGGACAAACACCGGGGAGCTGTTTTTT.

V gene TRBV7-9 combines with J gene TRBJ2-2; a weak D match, TRBD1 (6 bases). This CDR3 contains 15 residues. V was shortened by 5 bases and J by 4 bases, with 14 bases between the two germline ends. CDR1 SEHNR and CDR2 FQNEAQ come from the germline V gene (reference sequence). The CDR3 nucleotides are TGTGCCAGCAGCAGACCCCGCAGGGGCACCGGGGAGCTGTTTTTT. Translation: CASSRPRRGTGELFF.

This clone showed up just once. The chain is built from TRBV11-2 and TRBJ1-4, with D maybe TRBD1 (5 bases). Trimming left V 1 base short and J 8 bases short, with 11 bases between. The CDR3 runs 14 residues. In germline, CDR1 is SGHAT, CDR2 FQNNGV. CDR3 nucleotide sequence: TGTGCCAGCAGCTTAGCCGGGGGTAGCGAAAAACTGTTTTTT. It encodes CASSLAGGSEKLFF.

The chain has TRBV5-6 and TRBJ2-1; 10 nucleotides agree with TRBD1. J was trimmed by 1 base and V by 0 bases; bases with no gene match: 1. The CDR3 extends over 16 amino acids. The germline CDR1 and CDR2 sequences are SGHDT and YYEEEE. The CDR3 DNA reads as TGTGCCAGCAGCTTGGGGACAGGGGGTTCCTACAATGAGCAGTTCTTC. Translated, it gives CASSLGTGGSYNEQFF. Using reference TRBV5-6 and TRBJ2-1 for the parts outside the CDR3, the full variable domain is DAGVTQSPTHLIKTRGQQVTLRCSPKSGHDTVSWYQQALGQGPQFIFQYYEEEERQRGNFPDRFSGHQFPNYSSELNVNALLLGDSALYLCASSLGTGGSYNEQFFGPGTRLTVL.

This chain connects TRBV28 to TRBJ1-5, with D tentatively TRBD1 (6 bases). V was pared by 5 bases and J by 0 bases, with 17 bases between. CDR3 length equals 17 residues. From germline, CDR1 is MDHEN and CDR2 SYDVKM. This CDR3 reads CASSPLAGDPSNQPQHF. In DNA, the CDR3 is TGTGCCAGCAGTCCGCTTGCAGGGGACCCTAGCAATCAGCCCCAGCATTTT.

The chain recombines TRBV10-3 with TRBJ2-2, with 10 bases aligning to TRBD2. J gave up 0 bases and V 0 bases, and 4 bases lay outside the gene matches. The germline V gene encodes CDR1 ENHRY and CDR2 SYGVKD. CDR3 size: 18 residues. CDR3 in DNA: TGTGCCATCAGTGAGTCTGTGACTAGCGGGTCGAACACCGGGGAGCTGTTTTTT. Protein sequence: CAISESVTSGSNTGELFF.